Sequencing of this TCR beta chain was carried out in a study of OX40 agonist ivuxolimab in advanced cancers. Study in general: Clinicians treated patients with ivuxolimab, an agonistic anti-OX40 (CD134) antibody. Dose-escalation subjects each had hepatocellular carcinoma, melanoma, renal cell or head and neck cancer. The study, taken as a whole, reports: The antigens recognized by the expanded peripheral T cells, that is their antigen specificity, were not determined.

With respect to this clone: Its specificity is not known.

Blood samples were obtained at baseline, cycle 4 day 1, and cycle 7 day 1. With 8 bases removed from V and 6 bases from J, the gap between germline ends came to 14 bases. Germline V lookup: CDR1 SEHNR, CDR2 FQNEAQ (reference sequence). The CDR3 sequence is 13 residues long. Using immunoSEQ multiplex PCR, the repertoire was profiled, and TCRdb retains in-frame clones only, with some absent. Seen here are more than 60,000 clones, roughly 80% observed once, and the top ten hold 1.6%. This sample comprised CD4+ or CD8+ T cells sorted from blood, obtained in a trial of the OX40 agonist ivuxolimab. This sequence originates from an adult with an advanced solid tumor such as melanoma, head and neck, liver or kidney cancer. The V and J genes are TRBV7-9 and TRBJ2-1; either TRBD1 or TRBD2 may supply D (6 bases each). CDR3 DNA: TGTGCCAGCCAAAGGGGGGCAGCCAATGAGCAGTTCTTC. Translation: CASQRGAANEQFF.